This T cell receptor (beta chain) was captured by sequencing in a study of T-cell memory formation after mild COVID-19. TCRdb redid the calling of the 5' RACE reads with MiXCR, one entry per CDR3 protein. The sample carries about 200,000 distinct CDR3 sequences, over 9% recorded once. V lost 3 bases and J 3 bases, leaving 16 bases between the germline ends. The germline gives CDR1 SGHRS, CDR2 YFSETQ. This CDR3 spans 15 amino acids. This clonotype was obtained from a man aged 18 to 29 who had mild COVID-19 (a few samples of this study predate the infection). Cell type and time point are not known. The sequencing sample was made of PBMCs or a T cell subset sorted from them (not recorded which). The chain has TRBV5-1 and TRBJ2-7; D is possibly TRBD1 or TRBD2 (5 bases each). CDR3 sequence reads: CASSSGTRINYEQYF. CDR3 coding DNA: TGCGCCAGCAGCTCAGGGACCCGCATTAACTACGAGCAGTACTTC.